The clone carrying this T cell receptor (beta chain) occurred many times. The antigen remains undetermined. TCRdb re-called the 5' RACE reads through MiXCR, storing one row per CDR3 protein. The table shows 70,000 to 85,000 distinct CDR3 sequences, with around 12% occurring only once. The data are from a study of early T cells in non-severe SARS-CoV-2 infection. Whole-study findings and limits: In VDJdb matching, anti-spike CD8 responses were favored while private and CD4 specificities went missing.

The TCR originated in an adult who was a healthcare worker with PCR-confirmed SARS-CoV-2 infection or an uninfected control (not recorded which). The donor label of this sample is uncertain. The source material was whole blood, sampled at baseline.

CDR3 DNA: TGCAGCGTTGCGGGACAGCTGAACACTGAAGCTTTCTTT. Translated, it gives CSVAGQLNTEAFF. The chain recombines TRBV29-1 with TRBJ1-1; TRBD1 matches at 7 bases. V gave up 4 bases and J gave up 0 bases; unmatched junction bases: 2. This CDR3 is built from 13 residues. The germline V gene encodes CDR1 SQVTM and CDR2 ANQGSEA. The entire variable domain, with the rest obtained from reference TRBV29-1 and TRBJ1-1, is as follows: SAVISQKPSRDICQRGTSLTIQCQVDSQVTMMFWYRQQPGQSLTLIATANQGSEATYESGFVIDKFPISRPNLTFSTLTVSNMSPEDSSIYLCSVAGQLNTEAFFGQGTRLTVV.